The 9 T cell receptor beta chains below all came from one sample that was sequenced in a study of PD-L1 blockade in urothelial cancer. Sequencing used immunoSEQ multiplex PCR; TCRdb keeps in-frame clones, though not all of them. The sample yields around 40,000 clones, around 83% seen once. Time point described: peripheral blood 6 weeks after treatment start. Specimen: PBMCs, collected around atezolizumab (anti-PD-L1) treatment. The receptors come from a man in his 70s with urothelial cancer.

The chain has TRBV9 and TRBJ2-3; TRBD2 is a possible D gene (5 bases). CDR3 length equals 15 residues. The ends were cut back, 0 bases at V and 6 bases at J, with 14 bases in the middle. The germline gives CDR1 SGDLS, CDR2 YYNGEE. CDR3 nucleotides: TGTGCCAGCAGCGTAGTTGACGGAGGATGGGATACGCAGTATTTT. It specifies CASSVVDGGWDTQYF.

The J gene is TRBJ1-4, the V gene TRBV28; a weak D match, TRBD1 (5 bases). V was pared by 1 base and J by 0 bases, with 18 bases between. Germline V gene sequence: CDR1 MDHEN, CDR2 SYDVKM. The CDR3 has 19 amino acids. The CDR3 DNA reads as TGTGCCAGCAGTTTATTTCCACAGGCTCCAACTACAACTAATGAAAAACTGTTTTTT. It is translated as CASSLFPQAPTTTNEKLFF. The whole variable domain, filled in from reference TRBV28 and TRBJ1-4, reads DVKVTQSSRYLVKRTGEKVFLECVQDMDHENMFWYRQDPGLGLRLIYFSYDVKMKEKGDIPEGYSVSREKKERFSLILESASTNQTSMYLCASSLFPQAPTTTNEKLFFGSGTQLSVL.

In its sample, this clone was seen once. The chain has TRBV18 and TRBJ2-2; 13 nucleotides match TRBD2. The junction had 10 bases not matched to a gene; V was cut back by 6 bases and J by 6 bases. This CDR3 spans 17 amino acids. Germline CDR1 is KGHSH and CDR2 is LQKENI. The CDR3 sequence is CASSQRLAGGSAGELFF. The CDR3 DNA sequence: TGTGCCAGCTCTCAACGACTAGCGGGAGGTTCGGCCGGGGAGCTGTTTTTT.

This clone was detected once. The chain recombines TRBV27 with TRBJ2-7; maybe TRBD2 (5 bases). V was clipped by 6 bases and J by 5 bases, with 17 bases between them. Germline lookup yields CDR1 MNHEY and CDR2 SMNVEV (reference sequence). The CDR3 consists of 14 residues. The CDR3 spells CASRPLVITDEQYF. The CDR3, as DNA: TGTGCCAGCAGGCCACTAGTGATTACTGACGAGCAGTACTTC.

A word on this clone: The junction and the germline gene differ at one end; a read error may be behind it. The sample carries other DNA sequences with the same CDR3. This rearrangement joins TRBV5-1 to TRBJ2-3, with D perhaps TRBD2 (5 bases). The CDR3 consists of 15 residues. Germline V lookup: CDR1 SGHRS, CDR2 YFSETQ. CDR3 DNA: TGTGCCAGCAGCTTGAGCGGCCCTCTGACAGATACGCAGTATTTT. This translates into CASSLSGPLTDTQYF.

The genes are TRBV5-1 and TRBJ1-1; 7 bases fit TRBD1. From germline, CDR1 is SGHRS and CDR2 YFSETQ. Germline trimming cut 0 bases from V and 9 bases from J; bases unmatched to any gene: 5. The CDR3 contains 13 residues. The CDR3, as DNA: TGCGCCAGCAGCTTGGACAGGGGAACCCAAGCTTTCTTT. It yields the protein CASSLDRGTQAFF.

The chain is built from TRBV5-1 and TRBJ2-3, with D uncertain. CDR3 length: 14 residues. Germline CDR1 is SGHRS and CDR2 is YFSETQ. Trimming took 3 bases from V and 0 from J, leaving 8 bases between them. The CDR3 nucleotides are TGCGCCAGCAGCTCACAGACCAGCACAGATACGCAGTATTTT. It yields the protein CASSSQTSTDTQYF.

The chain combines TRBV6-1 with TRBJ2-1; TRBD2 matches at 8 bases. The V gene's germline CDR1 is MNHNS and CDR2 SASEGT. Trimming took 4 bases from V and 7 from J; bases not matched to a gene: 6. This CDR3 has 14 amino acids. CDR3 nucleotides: TGTGCCAGCAGTGCGGGAGGGCCGTCAAATGAGCAGTTCTTC. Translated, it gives CASSAGGPSNEQFF.

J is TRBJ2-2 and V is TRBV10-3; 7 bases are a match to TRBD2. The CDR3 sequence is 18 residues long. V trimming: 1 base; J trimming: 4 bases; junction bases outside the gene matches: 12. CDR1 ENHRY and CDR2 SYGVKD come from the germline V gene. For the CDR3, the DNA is TGTGCCATCAGTGAGTTCACACGGGACTACCTGGGCACCGGGGAGCTGTTTTTT. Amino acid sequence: CAISEFTRDYLGTGELFF.